What follows are 22 T cell receptor beta chains derived from one specimen sequenced in a study of regulatory T cells in long-lasting Graves disease. Indicated time point: persistent/refractory GD, antithyroid drugs over 5 years with positive TRAb. PBMCs were the source of the RNA used for TCR sequencing. Arm-PCR of CDR3 regions with iRepertoire HTBI primers generated TCR beta libraries. A single record per CDR3 protein comes from TCRdb applying MiXCR to the multiplex PCR reads. The data show hundreds of thousands of distinct CDR3 sequences, about 22% seen once. This material consisted of peripheral blood mononuclear cells (PBMCs), taken when the disease was refractory, from a patient treated with antithyroid drugs. The receptors here all came from a female donor with Graves disease.

This clonotype has more than one count but fewer than ten. CDR3 bases: TGTGCCATCAGGGGGGACAGGGGGGACACTGAAGCTTTCTTT. Translation: CAIRGDRGDTEAFF. This sequence joins TRBV10-3 and TRBJ1-1, with 11 positions matching TRBD1. The J segment lost 3 bases and the V segment lost 6 bases, leaving 3 bases of the junction unmatched. CDR1 and CDR2 (germline): ENHRY, SYGVKD. The CDR3 has 14 residues.

This clonotype was detected many times. The chain employs TRBV28 and TRBJ1-2; 8 bases agree with TRBD1. Germline V gives CDR1 MDHEN, CDR2 SYDVKM. J lost 8 bases, V lost 4 bases, and 9 bases had no gene match. The CDR3 extends over 14 amino acids. The CDR3 nucleotides are TGTGCCAGCAGTTACCTGGACAGGGTGGTCGGCTACACCTTC. It is translated as CASSYLDRVVGYTF.

This clonotype was counted ten times or more. In nucleotides, the CDR3 is TGTGCCACCAGCAAAGAGACCGTTCCGGGGTCCCAGTACTTC. Amino acid sequence: CATSKETVPGSQYF. This chain joins TRBV15 and TRBJ2-5; weak D call: TRBD2 (5 bases). The CDR3 loop spans 14 amino acids. The V gene's germline CDR1 is LNHNV and CDR2 YYDKDF (reference sequence). V was trimmed by 4 bases and J by 9 bases, leaving 18 bases between them.

The chain recombines TRBV10-3 with TRBJ2-7; TRBD1 agrees at 11 bases. Unmatched junction bases numbered 7, after V lost 10 bases and J lost 2 bases. The CDR3 is 14 residues long. The germline CDR1 and CDR2 sequences are ENHRY and SYGVKD. CDR3 sequence (DNA): TGTGCCACCACTCCGGGACAGGGGGCCTACGAGCAGTACTTC. The encoded protein is CATTPGQGAYEQYF.

The CDR3 DNA reads TGTGCCAGTAGTATGATCAGGGGGAGGAGTGAAAAACTGTTTTTT. Translating gives CASSMIRGRSEKLFF. V usage is TRBV19 and J usage is TRBJ1-4, with 7 bases fitting TRBD1. The CDR3 extends over 15 amino acids. After removal of 3 bases from V and 7 bases from J, the junction contained 8 bases not matched to a gene. In germline, CDR1 is LNHDA, CDR2 SQIVND (reference sequence).

The table lists this clonotype with a few counts. J is TRBJ1-5 and V is TRBV15; tentatively, D is TRBD1 (5 bases). Germline lookup yields CDR1 LNHNV and CDR2 YYDKDF (reference sequence). The CDR3 has 14 residues. V shed 0 bases and J shed 6 bases, with 9 bases lying between them. CDR3 in DNA: TGTGCCACCAGCAGAGACGGGGGGGGTCAGCCCCAGCATTTT. The encoded protein is CATSRDGGGQPQHF.

The V and J genes are TRBV6-2 or TRBV6-3 and TRBJ2-7, with TRBD1 as a possible D gene (6 bases). Germline V gene sequence: CDR1 MNHEY, CDR2 SVGEGT. V shed 0 bases and J shed 5 bases, with 17 bases lying between them. The CDR3 totals 16 residues. CDR3 loop: CASSYSVLGALDEQYF. The CDR3 region has the DNA TGTGCCAGCAGTTACTCGGTCCTGGGGGCCCTAGACGAGCAGTACTTC.

This clonotype was observed a few times. V is TRBV6-5 and J is TRBJ1-6; 7 bases map to TRBD1. This CDR3 spans 14 amino acids. CDR1 and CDR2 (germline): MNHEY, SVGAGI. V shed 2 bases and J 10 bases; nucleotides not matched to a gene: 5. The CDR3 DNA reads TGTGCCAGCAGTTACGGGCAGGGGGGGTCACCCCTCCACTTT. Translation: CASSYGQGGSPLHF.

The CDR3 coding sequence is TGTGCCTGGAGTGTACGGGGGGTCCTCTCCTACGAGCAGTACTTC. Residues: CAWSVRGVLSYEQYF. V is TRBV30 and J is TRBJ2-7; TRBD2 matches 7 bases. CDR3 length equals 15 residues. V shed 0 bases and J 0 bases; nucleotides not matched to a gene: 5. Germline V lookup: CDR1 GTSNPN, CDR2 SVGIG (reference sequence).

J is TRBJ1-2 and V is TRBV5-5; the D is unclear. V was trimmed by 0 bases and J by 5 bases, leaving 11 bases between them. The CDR3 spans 14 residues. The germline gives CDR1 SGHKS, CDR2 YYEKEE (reference sequence). CDR3 DNA sequence: TGTGCCAGCAGCTTGGGAGAAACCTTGTATGGCTACACCTTC. Translating gives CASSLGETLYGYTF. The complete variable domain, with remaining parts taken from reference TRBV5-5 and TRBJ1-2, reads DAGVTQSPTHLIKTRGQQVTLRCSPISGHKSVSWYQQVLGQGPQFIFQYYEKEERGRGNFPDRFSARQFPNYSSELNVNALLLGDSALYLCASSLGETLYGYTFGSGTRLTVV.

This clonotype was seen more than once but under ten times. The chain combines TRBV28 with TRBJ1-1; D is uncertain. Germline V gene data show CDR1 as MDHEN and CDR2 as SYDVKM. This CDR3 spans 15 amino acids. Between the trimmed V and J ends, which lost 5 bases and 4 bases, there was a span of 17 bases. The CDR3 is CASSDPKGRPTEAFF. The CDR3 DNA follows: TGTGCCAGCAGTGACCCCAAAGGCCGGCCCACTGAAGCTTTCTTT.

This clonotype was detected a few times. The CDR3 region has the DNA TGTGCCAGCAAATCTGGGGGGGCAGATACGCAGTATTTT. It is translated as CASKSGGADTQYF. V gene TRBV27 combines with J gene TRBJ2-3, with 7 bases identical to TRBD2. V gave up 7 bases and J gave up 4 bases; unmatched junction bases: 5. The CDR3 contains 13 residues. From germline, CDR1 is MNHEY and CDR2 SMNVEV (reference sequence).

This clonotype was detected a few times. The chain employs TRBV28 and TRBJ2-2; D might be TRBD1 (6 bases). Germline CDR1 MDHEN, CDR2 SYDVKM. V was trimmed by 5 bases and J by 9 bases, leaving 22 bases between them. The CDR3 consists of 16 residues. The chain's CDR3 is CASSTPRGSGLRELFF. CDR3 DNA sequence: TGTGCCAGCAGTACCCCTAGGGGGAGTGGTCTCCGGGAGCTGTTTTTT.

Ten or more counts support this clonotype. This chain connects TRBV14 to TRBJ1-2, with no clear D. V was cut by 4 bases and J by 2 bases, with 11 bases left in between. The CDR3 extends over 14 amino acids. Germline assignment: CDR1 SGHDN and CDR2 FVKESK. The CDR3 bases are TGTGCCAGCAGCCCGGTGGACCTGAACTATGGCTACACCTTC. Its translation is CASSPVDLNYGYTF.

This clonotype was picked up many times. The CDR3: CATSDGEGGLNTEAFF. The CDR3 DNA is TGTGCCACCAGTGATGGGGAAGGGGGATTAAACACTGAAGCTTTCTTT. The V gene is TRBV24-1, the J gene TRBJ1-1; possibly TRBD1 for D (6 bases). The CDR3 is made up of 16 amino acids. Trimming removed 3 bases from V and 2 bases from J, with 15 bases in between. Germline V CDR1 and CDR2: KGHDR, SFDVKD.

The J gene is TRBJ1-2, the V gene TRBV5-5; TRBD1 agrees at 7 bases. Germline V gene lookup returns CDR1 SGHKS and CDR2 YYEKEE (reference sequence). V lost 4 bases and J lost 6; bases outside the gene matches: 9. This CDR3 comprises 14 residues. The DNA for the CDR3 is TGTGCCAGCAGCCATGGGGACAGCTCTCATGGCTACACCTTC. Translation gives CASSHGDSSHGYTF.

The chain uses TRBV5-6 and TRBJ2-7; D is ambiguous. The germline V and J ends were trimmed by 0 bases and 7 bases, with 11 bases remaining between them. The CDR3 runs 13 residues. Germline V gene sequence: CDR1 SGHDT, CDR2 YYEEEE. CDR3 amino acids: CASSLARGEEQYF. CDR3 DNA sequence: TGTGCCAGCAGCTTGGCACGCGGCGAGGAGCAGTACTTC.

The J gene is TRBJ1-5, the V gene TRBV29-1, with 8 bases identical to TRBD1. The CDR3 has 13 residues. V was clipped by 4 bases and J by 7 bases; unmatched bases: 6. CDR1 and CDR2 from the germline V gene are SQVTM and ANQGSEA. The chain's CDR3 is CSVGAGGWQPQHF. The CDR3 coding sequence is TGCAGCGTTGGGGCAGGGGGCTGGCAGCCCCAGCATTTT.

The table lists this clonotype with many counts. The rearrangement joins TRBV6-2 or TRBV6-3 to TRBJ2-7, with D perhaps assigned TRBD1 or TRBD2 (5 bases each). CDR3 length: 16 amino acids. V was pared by 4 bases and J by 6 bases, with 22 bases between. Germline V gene lookup returns CDR1 MNHEY and CDR2 SVGEGT. CDR3 residues: CASSSITGPNPLEQYF. The CDR3 bases are TGTGCCAGCAGTTCCATAACGGGACCAAACCCCCTCGAGCAGTACTTC.

This clonotype was found many times. This sequence joins TRBV2 and TRBJ2-7; D remains ambiguous. Trimming removed 1 base at V and 5 bases at J, with 9 bases between. The V gene's germline CDR1 is SNHLY and CDR2 FYNNEI. The CDR3 runs to 13 residues. The CDR3 coding sequence is TGTGCCAGCAGTGAAGGACTCGTACACGAGCAGTACTTC. Translating it yields CASSEGLVHEQYF.

In its sample, this clonotype was seen many times. The chain recombines TRBV15 with TRBJ2-7, with a weak D call TRBD1 (7 bases). Germline lookup yields CDR1 LNHNV and CDR2 YYDKDF (reference sequence). This CDR3 comprises 18 residues. Trimming removed 0 bases from V and 2 bases from J, with 20 bases in between. CDR3 residues: CATSRDPISGGSPYEQYF. In DNA form, the CDR3 reads TGTGCCACCAGCAGAGATCCCATCTCAGGGGGGAGTCCCTACGAGCAGTACTTC.

The V call is TRBV4-1, the J call TRBJ2-7, with D perhaps TRBD1 or TRBD2 (5 bases each). Germline assignment: CDR1 MGHRA and CDR2 YSYEKL. Trimming removed 4 bases at V and 5 bases at J, with 15 bases between. The CDR3 extends over 14 amino acids. The CDR3 region has the DNA TGCGCCAGCAGCCCGGGGCTAGGTGTCAACGAGCAGTACTTC. Residues: CASSPGLGVNEQYF.